The clone carrying this T cell receptor (beta chain) has only a few counts. Preparation of the TCRbeta library used unique molecular identifiers. One entry per CDR3 protein, called by TCRdb with MiXCR from the PCR reads. Of 500,000 or so distinct CDR3 sequences listed, about 33% are singletons. CDR3 length equals 15 residues. The germline V and J ends were trimmed by 7 bases and 4 bases, with 17 bases remaining between them. The data belong to a study of T-cell reconstitution after alpha-beta-depleted transplantation in children. The TCR originated in a human donor who donated a stem cell graft to a child with aplastic anemia. Sequences were derived from PBMCs from the stem cell graft donor, sampled from the stem cell graft. V and J are TRBV12-3 or TRBV12-4 and TRBJ1-3; tentative D call: TRBD1 (5 bases). The CDR3 spells CASTSPGTRGNTIYF. The CDR3 DNA reads TGTGCCAGCACCAGTCCCGGGACCAGGGGAAACACCATATATTTT.